This TCR beta chain was recorded in a study of PD-L1 blockade in urothelial cancer. Whole-study context: Blood was tested 3 weeks (second dose) and 6 weeks into treatment. Typically, measured as a median, blood samples had over 120,000 T cells.

A spike-in of synthetic TCR analog templates was added to each PCR. Some clones are missing from TCRdb's copy, which holds only in-frame ones; the method was immunoSEQ multiplex PCR. The table includes tens of thousands of clones, around 91% detected once. The germline V gene has CDR1 SGHRS and CDR2 YFSETQ. V lost 0 bases to trimming and J lost 3 bases; unmatched junction nucleotides: 13. The CDR3 is made up of 18 amino acids. Time point noted: peripheral blood 6 weeks after treatment start. Each patient supplied 1 to 8 pretreatment and on-treatment samples. The sequence was obtained from a woman in her fifties or sixties with urothelial cancer. Sequenced here: PBMCs, sampled around atezolizumab (anti-PD-L1) treatment. The chain links TRBV5-1 to TRBJ1-2; TRBD1 matches 8 bases. The CDR3 nucleotides are TGCGCCAGCAGCTTGGGAGGGGGACAGGTCGGGGACCACTATGGCTACACCTTC. Its translation: CASSLGGGQVGDHYGYTF.